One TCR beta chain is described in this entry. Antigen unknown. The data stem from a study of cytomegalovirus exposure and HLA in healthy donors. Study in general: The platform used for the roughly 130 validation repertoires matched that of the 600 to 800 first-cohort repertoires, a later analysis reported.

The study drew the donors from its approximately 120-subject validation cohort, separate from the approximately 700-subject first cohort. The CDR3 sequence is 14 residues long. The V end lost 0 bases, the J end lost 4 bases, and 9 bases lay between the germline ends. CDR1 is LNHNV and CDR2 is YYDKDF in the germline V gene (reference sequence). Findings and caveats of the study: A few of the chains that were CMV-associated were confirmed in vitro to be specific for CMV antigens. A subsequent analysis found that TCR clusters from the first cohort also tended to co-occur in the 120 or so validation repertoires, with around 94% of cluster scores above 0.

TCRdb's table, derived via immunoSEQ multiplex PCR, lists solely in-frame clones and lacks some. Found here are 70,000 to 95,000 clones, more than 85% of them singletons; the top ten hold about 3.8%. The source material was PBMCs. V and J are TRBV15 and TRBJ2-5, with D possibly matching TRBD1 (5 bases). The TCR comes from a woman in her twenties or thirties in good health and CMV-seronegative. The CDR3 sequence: CATSREGRAETQYF. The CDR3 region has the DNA TGTGCCACCAGCAGAGAGGGCAGGGCAGAGACCCAGTACTTC.